The clone carrying this TCR beta chain ranks as medium-sized. The sample is drawn from a study of T-cell reconstitution after alpha-beta-depleted transplantation in children. CDR3 length: 16 amino acids. Trimming pared 3 bases from V and 5 bases from J, leaving 19 bases between. Looked up from germline, CDR1 is SGHRS and CDR2 is YFSETQ. Library preparation (for TCRbeta) was performed with unique molecular identifiers. Using its own MiXCR run on the PCR reads, TCRdb lists one record per CDR3 protein. The sample holds about 17,000 distinct CDR3 sequences, approximately 5.3% seen once. The source is a boy aged 5-17 years with acute lymphoblastic leukemia, due to receive a stem cell transplant. The chain employs TRBV5-1 and TRBJ2-3, with D perhaps being TRBD1 or TRBD2 (6 bases each). This material consisted of PBMCs, taken before TCRalphabeta/CD19-depleted stem cell transplant. CDR3 nucleotides: TGCGCCAGCAGCTCCGGAGGGGGGCGAATTGGAGATACGCAGTATTTT. The encoded protein is CASSSGGGRIGDTQYF.